The 19 T cell receptor beta chains given below trace back to one sample, sequenced in a study of somatic mutations in cytotoxic T cells in rheumatoid arthritis. Method: immunoSEQ multiplex PCR; TCRdb's copy keeps in-frame clones and lacks some. The sample holds almost 20,000 clones, approximately 87% seen once. The sequenced material came from CD8+ T cells sorted from blood. The origin of the receptors is a man between 35 and 55 years old in good health.

The chain links TRBV7-7 to TRBJ2-1, with a tentative D call TRBD1 (5 bases). CDR1 and CDR2 from the germline V gene are SSHAT and FNYEAQ (reference sequence). V gave up 5 bases and J gave up 8 bases, with 13 bases separating them. The CDR3 extends over 13 amino acids. CDR3 sequence (DNA): TGTGCCAGCAGCAATAACAGGTACCATGAGCAGTTCTTC. This translates into CASSNNRYHEQFF.

This rearrangement joins TRBV7-2 to TRBJ2-2; 8 bases agree with TRBD2. The CDR3 totals 16 residues. Germline loops: CDR1 SGHTA, CDR2 FQGNSA. The ends lost 1 base at V and 6 bases at J; junction bases unmatched: 7. The CDR3: CASSLVVLAGPGELFF. CDR3 nucleotides: TGTGCCAGCAGCTTAGTGGTTCTAGCGGGTCCCGGGGAGCTGTTTTTT.

In this sample, this clone turned up a few times. The V gene is TRBV30, the J gene TRBJ2-2; D may be TRBD1 (5 bases). Germline V CDR1 and CDR2: GTSNPN, SVGIG (reference sequence). The CDR3 is 11 residues long. The ends were cut back, 5 bases at V and 7 bases at J, with 8 bases in the middle. The CDR3 spells CAWGHGGELFF. The DNA of the CDR3 is TGTGCCTGGGGACACGGCGGGGAGCTGTTTTTT. Full variable domain (rest looked up from reference TRBV30 and TRBJ2-2): SQTIHQWPATLVQPVGSPLSLECTVEGTSNPNLYWYRQAAGRGLQLLFYSVGIGQISSEVPQNLSASRPQDRQFILSSKKLLLSDSGFYLCAWGHGGELFFGEGSRLTVL.

This clone was recorded a few times. CDR3 in amino acids: CASSPYSNTGELFF. CDR3 nucleotide sequence: TGTGCCAGCAGTCCGTACTCGAACACCGGGGAGCTGTTTTTT. V usage is TRBV27 and J usage is TRBJ2-2, with unresolved D. Deletions cut 5 bases from V and 0 bases from J, with 7 bases between. CDR1 is MNHEY and CDR2 is SMNVEV in the germline V gene (reference sequence). The CDR3 is 14 residues long.

The chain is built from TRBV7-9 and TRBJ1-3; 9 positions agree with TRBD1. Germline loops: CDR1 SEHNR, CDR2 FQNEAQ (reference sequence). V shed 5 bases and J 5 bases; nucleotides not matched to a gene: 4. The CDR3 totals 14 residues. The CDR3 DNA follows: TGTGCCAGCAGCCTGACAGGGGGGAGAAACACCATATATTTT. It translates to CASSLTGGRNTIYF. Variable domain in full (rest from reference TRBV7-9 and TRBJ1-3): DTGVSQNPRHKITKRGQNVTFRCDPISEHNRLYWYRQTLGQGPEFLTYFQNEAQLEKSRLLSDRFSAERPKGSFSTLEIQRTEQGDSAMYLCASSLTGGRNTIYFGEGSWLTVV.

This clone was detected a few times. V and J are TRBV19 and TRBJ1-1, with D possibly being TRBD1 (6 bases). The germline V gene has CDR1 LNHDA and CDR2 SQIVND (reference sequence). The CDR3 spans 14 residues. V was clipped by 10 bases and J by 4 bases, with 19 bases between them. CDR3 bases: TGTGCCACCGGGTTACAGGGTGGTGGCACTGAAGCTTTCTTT. Translating it yields CATGLQGGGTEAFF.

The chain couples TRBV9 to TRBJ2-1; 8 bases are a match to TRBD1. Per the germline V gene, CDR1 is SGDLS and CDR2 is YYNGEE. The CDR3 is made up of 16 amino acids. After removal of 0 bases from V and 6 bases from J, the junction contained 8 bases not matched to a gene. The CDR3, as DNA: TGTGCCAGCAGCGTAGGGCAGGGGGCTCTTGGCAATGAGCAGTTCTTC. Protein sequence: CASSVGQGALGNEQFF.

The chain has TRBV27 and TRBJ2-1; 11 bases are shared with TRBD2. The CDR3 sequence is 15 residues long. V gave up 7 bases and J gave up 7 bases; unmatched junction bases: 9. In germline, CDR1 is MNHEY, CDR2 SMNVEV (reference sequence). This CDR3 is CASTLAGEGRNEQFF. DNA of the CDR3: TGTGCCAGCACACTAGCGGGAGAGGGTAGAAATGAGCAGTTCTTC.

The chain recombines TRBV28 with TRBJ2-7; TRBD2 is a possible D gene (5 bases). The CDR3 extends over 15 amino acids. Trimming shortened V by 6 bases and J by 0 bases, and 15 bases separated the two germline ends. Germline CDR1 MDHEN, CDR2 SYDVKM. The CDR3 protein is CASRPTRGSSYEQYF. For the CDR3, the DNA is TGTGCCAGCAGACCTACGCGAGGGAGCTCCTACGAGCAGTACTTC. The full variable domain, rest sourced from reference TRBV28 and TRBJ2-7, is DVKVTQSSRYLVKRTGEKVFLECVQDMDHENMFWYRQDPGLGLRLIYFSYDVKMKEKGDIPEGYSVSREKKERFSLILESASTNQTSMYLCASRPTRGSSYEQYFGPGTRLTVT.

V is TRBV11-2 and J is TRBJ2-7; the match to TRBD1 covers 7 bases. The germline V gene has CDR1 SGHAT and CDR2 FQNNGV. The V segment lost 4 bases and the J segment 3 bases; nucleotides outside the gene matches: 3. This CDR3 is 13 amino acids long. CDR3 in amino acids: CASSWAGGYEQYF. The CDR3 DNA reads as TGTGCCAGCAGCTGGGCAGGGGGCTACGAGCAGTACTTC.

This clone showed up just a few times. V usage is TRBV7-9 and J usage is TRBJ2-7; unclear D gene. CDR1 is SEHNR and CDR2 is FQNEAQ in the germline V gene (reference sequence). The V end was cut by 1 base, the J end by 6 bases, with 7 bases between. There are 12 residues in the CDR3. The CDR3 region is CASSLDSAEQYF. CDR3 bases: TGTGCCAGCAGCTTAGACTCGGCCGAGCAGTACTTC. Combining the CDR3 with reference TRBV7-9 and TRBJ2-7 gives the whole variable domain DTGVSQNPRHKITKRGQNVTFRCDPISEHNRLYWYRQTLGQGPEFLTYFQNEAQLEKSRLLSDRFSAERPKGSFSTLEIQRTEQGDSAMYLCASSLDSAEQYFGPGTRLTVT.

The chain joins TRBV10-1 to TRBJ2-1; 12 positions match TRBD1. CDR1 and CDR2 from the germline V gene are WNHNN and SYGVQD (reference sequence). This CDR3 spans 15 amino acids. The junction had 7 bases not matched to a gene; V was cut back by 4 bases and J by 9 bases. DNA for the CDR3: TGCGCCAGCAGTGGGGACAGGGGGCGCTCGGGTGAGCAGTTCTTC. Amino acids: CASSGDRGRSGEQFF.

The V and J genes are TRBV7-9 and TRBJ2-7, with TRBD2 as a possible D gene (5 bases). The CDR3 length is 17 residues. V dropped 4 bases and J dropped 0 bases, with 19 bases sitting between them. The germline gives CDR1 SEHNR, CDR2 FQNEAQ (reference sequence). DNA of the CDR3: TGTGCCAGCAGCTCGAACGGACTCCACTTCCTCTCCTACGAGCAGTACTTC. Amino acids: CASSSNGLHFLSYEQYF.

The V gene is TRBV13, the J gene TRBJ2-7, with 9 bases that match TRBD2. This CDR3 is 15 amino acids long. The V gene end was trimmed by 0 bases and the J gene end by 2 bases; junction bases not matched to a gene: 2. Germline CDR1 reads PRHDT; CDR2 reads FYEKMQ (reference sequence). Written as DNA, the CDR3 is TGTGCCAGCAGCTTAGGGCTAGCGGGAACCTACGAGCAGTACTTC. This sequence encodes CASSLGLAGTYEQYF.

The chain combines TRBV10-2 with TRBJ2-2; D is undetermined. The germline V and J ends were trimmed by 6 bases and 6 bases, with 14 bases remaining between them. The V gene's germline CDR1 is WSHSY and CDR2 SAAADI. The CDR3 runs to 14 residues. The CDR3 DNA reads as TGCGCCAGCAGCCTCTTAGGGTTAGCCGGGGAGCTGTTTTTT. It is translated as CASSLLGLAGELFF.

This clone appeared a single time. V is TRBV5-6 and J is TRBJ1-6, with 9 bases fitting TRBD1. The J segment lost 8 bases and the V segment lost 2 bases, leaving 2 bases of the junction unmatched. CDR1 and CDR2 (germline): SGHDT, YYEEEE. CDR3 length: 14 amino acids. The CDR3, as DNA: TGTGCCAGCAGCTTCGGGACAGGGTATTCACCCCTCCACTTT. Its translation is CASSFGTGYSPLHF.

Remarks on this clone: This sample includes further DNA sequences coding for the same CDR3. The chain links TRBV28 to TRBJ2-5; no clear D gene. The germline V and J ends were trimmed by 7 bases and 5 bases, with 17 bases remaining between them. The CDR3 consists of 14 residues. The germline CDR1 and CDR2 sequences are MDHEN and SYDVKM. Here the CDR3 reads CASTLWGTPETQYF. The CDR3, as DNA: TGTGCCAGCACCTTGTGGGGTACTCCGGAGACCCAGTACTTC.

This clone came up once. The chain couples TRBV2 to TRBJ2-7; no reliable D call. Trimming took off 3 bases at V and 2 bases at J, with 17 bases between the two ends. Germline V gene sequence: CDR1 SNHLY, CDR2 FYNNEI. The CDR3 is 16 amino acids. CDR3 sequence: CASSEVTSAPAYEQYF. The CDR3 DNA follows: TGTGCCAGCAGTGAGGTTACGTCCGCACCCGCCTACGAGCAGTACTTC.

The rearrangement links TRBV28 to TRBJ2-5, with 7 bases aligning to TRBD2. Germline V lookup: CDR1 MDHEN, CDR2 SYDVKM. The CDR3 runs to 15 residues. Germline trimming cut 5 bases from V and 1 base from J; bases unmatched to any gene: 7. The CDR3 sequence: CASSPRETPQETQYF. As DNA, the CDR3 is TGTGCCAGCAGTCCGCGGGAGACCCCCCAAGAGACCCAGTACTTC.